Listed below are T cell receptor beta chains from one sample, sequenced in a study of T-cell memory formation after mild COVID-19. TCRdb fed the 5' RACE reads into MiXCR, producing one record per CDR3 protein. The table has about 110,000 distinct CDR3 sequences, approximately 14% seen once. The specimen was PBMCs or a T cell subset sorted from them (not recorded which). These receptors all stem from a man between 18 and 35 years old who had mild COVID-19 (a few samples of this study predate the infection). Cell type and time point are not known. Each CDR3 is given with its conserved first and last residue. A D gene is named only where the DNA matches it firmly. Clone size, where shown, is once, few, many, or a class for clones that have expanded.

>.|.|TRBV6-2/TRBV6-3|TRBJ2-1
TGTGCCAGCAGCCCTGCGGCGGGGCAGCCGAGCTCCTACAATGAGCAGTTCTTC
CASSPAAGQPSSYNEQFF
>TRBD2|few|TRBV4-2|TRBJ2-1
TGTGCCAGCAGCCAAGAGGGACTAGCGGGGGGGCCCGGCAATGAGCAGTTCTTC
CASSQEGLAGGPGNEQFF
>TRBD2|.|TRBV7-9|TRBJ2-1
TGTGCCAGCAGCTTAGAAGGGCTAGCGGAGAATGAGCAGTTCTTC
CASSLEGLAENEQFF
>.|.|TRBV2|TRBJ2-6
TGTGCCACCTCTACAGGGCTCGGCAACGTCCTGACTTTC
CATSTGLGNVLTF
>.|.|TRBV5-1|TRBJ1-2
TGCGCCAGCAGCCGCGTGGGGGATGACTATGGCTACACCTTC
CASSRVGDDYGYTF
>TRBD1|few|TRBV28|TRBJ2-1
TGTGCCAGCAGTCCTCACAGGGGTGTGAATGAGCAGTTCTTC
CASSPHRGVNEQFF
>TRBD2|.|TRBV12-3/TRBV12-4|TRBJ2-7
TGTGCCAGCAGTTTTGCAGGGAGGGTCCACGAGCAGTACTTC
CASSFAGRVHEQYF
>.|.|TRBV3-1|TRBJ2-5
TGTGCCAGCAGCCAAGAAACCTGGACAGCAGGAGAGACCCAGTACTTC
CASSQETWTAGETQYF
>.|few|TRBV5-1|TRBJ2-3
TGCGCCAGCAGCGGCGGGCTCCACCCCACAGATACGCAGTATTTT
CASSGGLHPTDTQYF
>.|.|TRBV5-4|TRBJ1-2
TGTGCCAGCAGCTTGGAGGGGACGAACTATGGCTACACCTTC
CASSLEGTNYGYTF
>.|.|TRBV7-9|TRBJ1-2
TGTGCCAGCAGCCCATTGGACAGCCCCTACTATGGCTACACCTTC
CASSPLDSPYYGYTF
>.|few|TRBV4-3|TRBJ2-3
TGCGCCAGCAGCCAAGGGGAACGAACGCAGTATTTT
CASSQGERTQYF
>.|.|TRBV6-2/TRBV6-3|TRBJ2-2
TGTGCCAGCAGTTACCGTATAGTCACTGGGCCCGGGGAGCTGTTTTTT
CASSYRIVTGPGELFF
>.|few|TRBV11-2|TRBJ2-1
TGTGCCAGCAGCTCGATTCGGGACTCCCTATACAATGAGCAGTTCTTC
CASSSIRDSLYNEQFF
>TRBD1|.|TRBV7-6|TRBJ2-7
TGTGCCAGCAGCCCGGCCGGGACAGGGTACGAGCAGTACTTC
CASSPAGTGYEQYF
>TRBD1|few|TRBV4-3|TRBJ2-6
TGCGCCAGCAGGGGGGACAGGGTCAACTCTGGGGCCAACGTCCTGACTTTC
CASRGDRVNSGANVLTF
>TRBD2|.|TRBV12-3/TRBV12-4|TRBJ2-3
TGTGCCAGCAGTCCCGCCGCGGGAGCGGGGGACACAGATACGCAGTATTTT
CASSPAAGAGDTDTQYF
>.|.|TRBV5-1|TRBJ1-1
TGCGCCAGCAGCCCGCACGGCACTGAAGCTTTCTTT
CASSPHGTEAFF
>.|few|TRBV9|TRBJ2-3
TGTGCCAGCAGCCCAGTCCACCGCACAGATACGCAGTATTTT
CASSPVHRTDTQYF
>TRBD2|.|TRBV28|TRBJ2-3
TGTGCCAGCGGAGCGGGGAGCACAGATACGCAGTATTTT
CASGAGSTDTQYF
>.|.|TRBV6-2/TRBV6-3|TRBJ2-7
TGTGCCAGCTATCACAGGAGCTCCTACGAGCAGTACTTC
CASYHRSSYEQYF
>TRBD2|many|TRBV29-1|TRBJ2-1
TGCAGCGTTGATGGGTCTAGCGGTGTTAGTTACAATGAGCAGTTCTTC
CSVDGSSGVSYNEQFF
>TRBD1|few|TRBV4-3|TRBJ1-2
TGCGCCAGCAGCCAGGGGACAGGATACAACTATGGCTACACCTTC
CASSQGTGYNYGYTF
>.|few|TRBV10-2|TRBJ1-2
TGCGCCAGCAGTGAGTTGGCTAACTATGGCTACACCTTC
CASSELANYGYTF
>.|few|TRBV7-9|TRBJ2-7
TGTGCCAGCAGCCGAGACTCCGAGCAGTACTTC
CASSRDSEQYF
>TRBD1|.|TRBV4-1|TRBJ1-5
TGCGCCAGCAGCCAACCGGGACAGGCGGTGCATTTT
CASSQPGQAVHF
>.|.|TRBV7-9|TRBJ2-2
TGTGCCAGCAGCCTTGGGGATCCTTCCACCGGGGAGCTGTTTTTT
CASSLGDPSTGELFF
>TRBD1|.|TRBV2|TRBJ2-1
TGTGCCAGCAGCACCGGGACAGGGGTGTACAATGAGCAGTTCTTC
CASSTGTGVYNEQFF
>.|many|TRBV10-3|TRBJ2-7
TGTGCCATCAGTGATCTTACCACAGGGAAGATGGGCTCCTACGAGCAGTACTTC
CAISDLTTGKMGSYEQYF
>TRBD2|.|TRBV4-1|TRBJ2-3
TGCGCCAGCAGCCAATGGACGGGGGGGGATACGCAGTATTTT
CASSQWTGGDTQYF
>TRBD1|.|TRBV4-2|TRBJ1-2
TGTGCCAGCAGCTTCGGGACAGGCTCCGGCTACACCTTC
CASSFGTGSGYTF
>TRBD1|.|TRBV9|TRBJ1-2
TGTGCCAGCAGCGTAGATCGGACAGGGACCTATGGCTACACCTTC
CASSVDRTGTYGYTF
>.|.|TRBV2|TRBJ2-3
TGTGCCAGCAGTGGGGGACGCCGCACAGATACGCAGTATTTT
CASSGGRRTDTQYF
>.|.|TRBV6-2/TRBV6-3|TRBJ1-2
TGTGCCAGCAGTTACGGGGACGTCCGACCTATGGAAGGCTACACCTTC
CASSYGDVRPMEGYTF
>.|few|TRBV11-2|TRBJ2-1
TGTGCCAGCAGCCATCCGGGCCGCTCAAACAATGAGCAGTTCTTC
CASSHPGRSNNEQFF
>.|.|TRBV7-6|TRBJ1-1
TGTGCCAGCAGCCCAGACGGGGGGTGGACTGAAGCTTTCTTT
CASSPDGGWTEAFF
>TRBD1|.|TRBV7-9|TRBJ2-1
TGTGCCAGCAGCGACAGGGATGAGCAGTTCTTC
CASSDRDEQFF
>.|.|TRBV7-9|TRBJ1-3
TGTGCCAGCAGCTTACGAGGAAACACCATATATTTT
CASSLRGNTIYF
>.|few|TRBV10-3|TRBJ1-2
TGTGCCATCACCCGGGACCCTGGGGGCCTAATCTATGGCTACACCTTC
CAITRDPGGLIYGYTF
>.|.|TRBV29-1|TRBJ2-7
TGCAGCGTTGAGAGCCCCCGGACTCCTCGTGAGCAGTACTTC
CSVESPRTPREQYF
>.|many|TRBV7-2|TRBJ1-1
TGTGCCAGCAGCTTCCGCTTAGCGGGTTGGGACACTGAAGCTTTCTTT
CASSFRLAGWDTEAFF
>.|.|TRBV21-1|TRBJ1-5
TGTGCCAGCAGCAGATTCACCCAGGACAGCCTCAGCAATCAGCCCCAGCATTTT
CASSRFTQDSLSNQPQHF
>TRBD1|few|TRBV7-9|TRBJ2-1
TGTGCCAGCAGACGAGACCCGGGACAGGGGGAGGATGAGCAGTTCTTC
CASRRDPGQGEDEQFF
>.|.|TRBV6-1|TRBJ2-1
TGTGCCAGCAGTGCCGGCTCGACCTACAATGAGCAGTTCTTC
CASSAGSTYNEQFF
>.|few|TRBV27|TRBJ2-7
TGTGCCAGCAGCTACTCCGGGCCATACGAGCAGTACTTC
CASSYSGPYEQYF
>.|few|TRBV29-1|TRBJ1-2
TGCAGCGTTGATGCGGAGGACTATGGCTACACCTTC
CSVDAEDYGYTF
>.|many|TRBV27|TRBJ1-5
TGTGCCAGTAAAAGGGGGGAGAGCGGCAATCAGCCCCAGCATTTT
CASKRGESGNQPQHF
>.|few|TRBV12-3/TRBV12-4|TRBJ2-5
TGTGCCAGCAGTTTAACGGCAGACACGCTAAGCCAAGAGACCCAGTACTTC
CASSLTADTLSQETQYF
>TRBD2|many|TRBV7-9|TRBJ2-3
TGTGCCAGCAGCCCGCGGGAGGACGCGAGCACAGATACGCAGTATTTT
CASSPREDASTDTQYF
>.|few|TRBV7-9|TRBJ1-4
TGTGCCAGCAGCCCTTCCATCGGGGTAGCAACTAATGAAAAACTGTTTTTT
CASSPSIGVATNEKLFF
>.|.|TRBV27|TRBJ1-5
TGTGCCAGCAGTTTATCGGCAGGGGCCGTAAGCAATCAGCCCCAGCATTTT
CASSLSAGAVSNQPQHF
>TRBD1|.|TRBV7-6|TRBJ1-1
TGTGCCAGCAGCTTAGCGGGACAGCAGAACACTGAAGCTTTCTTT
CASSLAGQQNTEAFF
>.|.|TRBV4-2|TRBJ1-2
TGTGCCAGCAGTGTCGGAATCTATGGCTACACCTTC
CASSVGIYGYTF
>TRBD1|.|TRBV5-1|TRBJ2-7
TGCGCCAGCAGCTTGGCGATGACAGGGCGGGTGAACGAGCAGTACTTC
CASSLAMTGRVNEQYF
>.|.|TRBV10-1|TRBJ2-3
TGCGCCAGCAGTGAGGGTCAGCAAAGCGCAGATACGCAGTATTTT
CASSEGQQSADTQYF
>.|.|TRBV10-2|TRBJ2-2
TGCGCCAGCACTGGGGGGCGCAGCGGGGAGCTGTTTTTT
CASTGGRSGELFF
>.|.|TRBV6-5|TRBJ1-1
TGTGCCAGCAGTATCGAGAGGGTGAACACTGAAGCTTTCTTT
CASSIERVNTEAFF
>.|few|TRBV9|TRBJ2-1
TGTGCCAGCAGCGTAGCGAGGGGGGTGAATAATGAGCAGTTCTTC
CASSVARGVNNEQFF
>TRBD1|few|TRBV4-2|TRBJ1-6
TGTGCCAGCAGCCGAGGGACAGGGGGTTATAATTCACCCCTCCACTTT
CASSRGTGGYNSPLHF
>.|.|TRBV7-9|TRBJ1-1
TGTGCCAGCAGCCGGAGAACAGAGAACACTGAAGATTTCTTT
CASSRRTENTEDFF